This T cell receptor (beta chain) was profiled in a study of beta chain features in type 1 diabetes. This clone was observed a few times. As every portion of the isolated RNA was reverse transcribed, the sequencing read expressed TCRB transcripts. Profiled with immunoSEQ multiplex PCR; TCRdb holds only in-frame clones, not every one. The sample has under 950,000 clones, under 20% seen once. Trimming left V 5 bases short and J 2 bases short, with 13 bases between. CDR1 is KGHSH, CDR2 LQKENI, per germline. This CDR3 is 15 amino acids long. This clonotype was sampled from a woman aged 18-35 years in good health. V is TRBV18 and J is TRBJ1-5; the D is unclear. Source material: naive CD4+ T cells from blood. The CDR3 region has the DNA TGTGCCAGCTCAGGCCAGGAGGACGGCAATCAGCCCCAGCATTTT. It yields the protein CASSGQEDGNQPQHF.